This TCR beta chain was retrieved from a study of blood T cell repertoires in COVID-19. This clone has only one observation. As processed by the authors: Reference gene primer amplification yielded estimated nucleated cell counts. The assay was immunoSEQ multiplex PCR, and TCRdb's table has in-frame clones only and misses some. Clone size and the V and J calls come from that table; the DNA yielded D and trimming. The sample holds approximately 260,000 clones; about nine tenths are singletons and the top ten take 2% to 2.5%. The germline gives CDR1 GTSNPN, CDR2 SVGIG (reference sequence). CDR3 length: 13 residues. V was shortened by 2 bases and J by 7 bases, with 12 bases between the two germline ends.

The receptor comes from a man over 45 with acute or convalescent COVID-19. The chain combines TRBV30 with TRBJ1-5; D possibly corresponds to TRBD1 (5 bases). Sequencing used peripheral blood. In DNA form, the CDR3 reads TGTGCCTGGAGTCTAGGGGATCAGCAGCCCCAGCATTTT. Translated, it gives CAWSLGDQQPQHF.